Shown below are 22 T cell receptor beta chains from a single sample sequenced in a study of blood T cells in healthy people across ages. A sample-barcoded 5' primer and a J-beta primer mix were used in a second PCR of roughly 7 to 12 cycles. TCRdb re-derived calls from the 5' RACE reads in MiXCR, one entry per CDR3 protein. The top ten hold approximately 10% of the sample, which has roughly 1,500,000 distinct CDR3 sequences, around 36% seen once. Sequenced input: blood. These receptors came from a woman aged 30 to 39 in good health.

The CDR3: CASSQVTSESSYNEQFF. The DNA for the CDR3 is TGCGCCAGCAGCCAGGTGACTAGCGAGAGCTCCTACAATGAGCAGTTCTTC. The chain combines TRBV4-1 with TRBJ2-1; 8 nucleotides align to TRBD2. The trim removed 3 bases at V and 0 bases at J, leaving 7 bases unmatched. From germline, CDR1 is MGHRA and CDR2 YSYEKL. The CDR3 is made up of 17 amino acids.

The V gene is TRBV5-6, the J gene TRBJ1-1; tentative D call: TRBD1 (6 bases). The CDR3 contains 12 residues. V was trimmed by 4 bases and J by 8 bases, leaving 12 bases between them. CDR1 is SGHDT, CDR2 YYEEEE, per germline. CDR3 nucleotides: TGTGCCAGCAGCCTAGGGACAAAAGAAGCTTTCTTT. Protein product: CASSLGTKEAFF.

In DNA, the CDR3 is TGCGCCAGCAGGACAGGACAGGGCCGTACGTTGACCGGGGAGCTGTTTTTT. Translation: CASRTGQGRTLTGELFF. This rearrangement joins TRBV5-1 to TRBJ2-2; 8 bases are shared with TRBD1. The CDR3 runs 17 residues. Losses at the gene ends were 5 bases for V and 5 bases for J; bases not matched to a gene: 14. The germline CDR1 and CDR2 sequences are SGHRS and YFSETQ.

The chain is built from TRBV27 and TRBJ2-7; 9 positions match TRBD1. In germline, CDR1 is MNHEY, CDR2 SMNVEV (reference sequence). Trimming removed 4 bases from V and 6 bases from J; junction bases left unmatched: 7. The CDR3 length is 14 residues. Here the CDR3 reads CASSSLSDRGEQYF. CDR3 sequence (DNA): TGTGCCAGCAGTTCCTTATCGGACAGGGGCGAGCAGTACTTC.

J is TRBJ2-1 and V is TRBV25-1; D gene ambiguous. The V gene lost 8 bases and the J gene lost 8 bases, with 13 bases spanning the gap. The CDR3 loop spans 12 amino acids. The germline V gene has CDR1 MGHDK and CDR2 SYGVNS. The CDR3 protein is CASSRQNYEQFF. In DNA, the CDR3 is TGTGCCAGCTCCCGACAAAACTATGAGCAGTTCTTC.

V is TRBV27 and J is TRBJ2-1, with D hard to call. V lost 4 bases and J 8 bases, leaving 6 bases between the germline ends. The CDR3 spans 11 residues. CDR1 and CDR2 (germline): MNHEY, SMNVEV (reference sequence). This chain's CDR3 is CASSWYHEQFF. In nucleotides, the CDR3 is TGTGCCAGCAGTTGGTACCATGAGCAGTTCTTC.

This clonotype appeared many times. The V and J genes are TRBV6-5 and TRBJ2-5, with 11 positions matching TRBD1. The CDR3 loop spans 15 amino acids. Per the germline V gene, CDR1 is MNHEY and CDR2 is SVGAGI. Losses at the gene ends were 2 bases for V and 6 bases for J; bases not matched to a gene: 5. For the CDR3, the DNA is TGTGCCAGCAGTTACCCGGGACAGGGGGGAAAGACCCAGTACTTC. This gives the protein CASSYPGQGGKTQYF.

This clonotype was detected a few times. The genes are TRBV7-9 and TRBJ1-2, with D perhaps matching TRBD1 (5 bases). Germline CDR1 is SEHNR and CDR2 is FQNEAQ (reference sequence). V gave up 6 bases and J gave up 2 bases, with 13 bases separating them. The CDR3 extends over 14 amino acids. CDR3 protein: CASRKDSDNYGYTF. The DNA of the CDR3 is TGTGCCAGCAGAAAAGACAGTGACAACTATGGCTACACCTTC.

The J gene is TRBJ2-3, the V gene TRBV30, with a tentative D call TRBD2 (5 bases). The CDR3 is 14 residues long. Trimming cost V 1 base and J 2 bases, with 10 bases left between them. Germline V gives CDR1 GTSNPN, CDR2 SVGIG (reference sequence). The DNA for the CDR3 is TGTGCCTGGAGTGGGACTTCCTTCACAGATACGCAGTATTTT. It translates to CAWSGTSFTDTQYF.

This chain connects TRBV12-3 or TRBV12-4 to TRBJ2-1, with 15 bases identical to TRBD2. This CDR3 region has 18 residues. Trimming took 3 bases from V and 5 from J; bases not matched to a gene: 8. For the CDR3, the DNA is TGTGCCAGCAGTTTCAAGGGGACTAGCGGGGGGCGAGACAATGAGCAGTTCTTC. It specifies CASSFKGTSGGRDNEQFF.

CDR3 loop: CASSPVGREGPYNEQFF. CDR3 DNA sequence: TGTGCCAGCAGCCCCGTCGGACGGGAGGGCCCCTACAATGAGCAGTTCTTC. The V gene is TRBV13, the J gene TRBJ2-1, with 8 bases lining up with TRBD2. The ends lost 5 bases at V and 2 bases at J; junction bases unmatched: 11. CDR1 and CDR2 (germline): PRHDT, FYEKMQ (reference sequence). The CDR3 is 17 residues long. Based on the CDR3 plus reference TRBV13 and TRBJ2-1, the full variable domain is AAGVIQSPRHLIKEKRETATLKCYPIPRHDTVYWYQQGPGQDPQFLISFYEKMQSDKGSIPDRFSAQQFSDYHSELNMSSLELGDSALYFCASSPVGREGPYNEQFFGPGTRLTVL.

A few counts support this clonotype. The chain uses TRBV20-1 and TRBJ1-4; no reliable D call. V lost 0 bases, J lost 6 bases, and 8 bases lay in between. The CDR3 length is 13 residues. The germline CDR1 and CDR2 sequences are DFQATT and SNEGSKA (reference sequence). The chain's CDR3 is CSARDAGDEKLFF. Here the CDR3 DNA reads TGCAGTGCTAGAGATGCCGGAGATGAAAAACTGTTTTTT.

The chain recombines TRBV25-1 with TRBJ1-1, with D possibly matching TRBD1 (6 bases). This CDR3 region has 12 residues. Germline CDR1 is MGHDK and CDR2 is SYGVNS. V was trimmed by 9 bases and J by 7 bases, leaving 15 bases between them. The CDR3 region is CASYHRDGEAFF. CDR3 sequence (DNA): TGTGCCAGTTACCACAGGGACGGTGAAGCTTTCTTT.

This clonotype has at least ten counts. The gene calls are TRBV3-1 and TRBJ2-3; 14 positions agree with TRBD2. This CDR3 has 15 residues. The V segment lost 4 bases and the J segment 7 bases; nucleotides outside the gene matches: 4. CDR1 LGHDT and CDR2 YNNKEL come from the germline V gene (reference sequence). As DNA, the CDR3 is TGTGCCAGCAGCCCGCGGACTAGCGGGAGGAATACGCAGTATTTT. Its protein product is CASSPRTSGRNTQYF.

The sample holds a few counts of this clonotype. This chain uses TRBV27 with TRBJ2-1; D might be TRBD2 (6 bases). In germline, CDR1 is MNHEY, CDR2 SMNVEV (reference sequence). This CDR3 is 16 amino acids long. V shed 5 bases and J shed 1 base, with 15 bases lying between them. The CDR3 DNA sequence: TGTGCCAGCAGTCCCGAGACTAGTTATTCCTACAATGAGCAGTTCTTC. This sequence encodes CASSPETSYSYNEQFF.

In this sample, this clonotype turned up a few times. J is TRBJ2-7 and V is TRBV20-1; the match to TRBD1 covers 7 bases. Germline V lookup: CDR1 DFQATT, CDR2 SNEGSKA (reference sequence). Trimming at V came to 5 bases and at J to 0 bases, leaving 7 bases not matched to a gene. The CDR3 is 14 amino acids. In DNA, the CDR3 is TGCAGTGCTTTCGGACAGGACAACTCCTACGAGCAGTACTTC. Residues: CSAFGQDNSYEQYF.

This clonotype was seen many times. The chain uses TRBV29-1 and TRBJ2-7, with unresolved D. The CDR3 length is 13 residues. Germline-derived CDR1 and CDR2 are SQVTM and ANQGSEA. V was shortened by 3 bases and J by 4 bases, with 13 bases between the two germline ends. CDR3 coding DNA: TGCAGCGTTGACTCGGCCGGAGATTACGAGCAGTACTTC. Translation: CSVDSAGDYEQYF.

This clonotype was seen more than once but under ten times. V is TRBV7-3 and J is TRBJ2-1; 8 bases line up with TRBD1. The junction had 5 bases not matched to a gene; V was cut back by 2 bases and J by 8 bases. The germline V gene has CDR1 SGHTA and CDR2 FQGTGA. The CDR3 extends over 14 amino acids. The CDR3 sequence is CASSLRGQGHEQFF. The CDR3 region has the DNA TGTGCCAGCAGCTTACGTGGACAGGGCCATGAGCAGTTCTTC.

This clonotype was detected ten times or more. The chain combines TRBV10-3 with TRBJ2-7; D is undetermined. CDR3 length equals 13 residues. Trimming stripped 4 bases from V and 2 bases from J, with 9 bases between. Germline V gene data show CDR1 as ENHRY and CDR2 as SYGVKD. CDR3 sequence (DNA): TGTGCCATCAGTGTTGAGTCAGCCTACGAGCAGTACTTC. Translation: CAISVESAYEQYF.

This sequence joins TRBV29-1 and TRBJ2-1, with 8 positions matching TRBD2. Germline V gene sequence: CDR1 SQVTM, CDR2 ANQGSEA. This CDR3 contains 15 residues. J was trimmed by 0 bases and V by 4 bases; bases with no gene match: 5. The CDR3 protein is CSVVGTSASYNEQFF. CDR3 in DNA: TGCAGCGTTGTAGGGACTAGTGCCTCCTACAATGAGCAGTTCTTC.

This clonotype showed up just a few times. The chain recombines TRBV2 with TRBJ1-1; 9 positions match TRBD1. Germline lookup yields CDR1 SNHLY and CDR2 FYNNEI. The CDR3 has 16 amino acids. V was clipped by 5 bases and J by 1 base; unmatched bases: 8. CDR3 sequence: CASSLRDRATNTEAFF. CDR3 nucleotides: TGTGCCAGCAGTCTCCGGGACAGGGCAACGAACACTGAAGCTTTCTTT.

The chain couples TRBV12-3 or TRBV12-4 to TRBJ1-2; no definite D call. This CDR3 comprises 15 residues. V was clipped by 6 bases and J by 4 bases, with 18 bases between them. CDR3 DNA sequence: TGTGCCAGCAGCCCCGCCGCGGGGTCCGGCTATGGCTACACCTTC. It encodes CASSPAAGSGYGYTF.